This record looks at one TCR beta chain sequence and its context. Its antigen is undetermined. This entry is derived from a study of immune cell composition in non-small cell lung cancer. The protocol was immunoSEQ multiplex PCR, while the TCRdb copy is restricted to in-frame clones and leaves out a portion. Among 4,000 to 5,000 clones, 70% to 90% were seen once, and the ten largest hold 8% to 10%. Overall study findings and caveats: Adenocarcinomas with higher top tumour-associated clone frequency had more reactive TILs.

The receptor was isolated from a human donor with non-small cell lung cancer. The sample comprised lung tumor tissue.

CDR3 sequence (DNA): TGTGCCAGCAGTCGAACCTCTAGCGGGGGTGGCGAGCAGTTCTTC. The encoded protein is CASSRTSSGGGEQFF. The chain carries TRBV28 and TRBJ2-1; TRBD2 matches at 10 bases. Per the germline V gene, CDR1 is MDHEN and CDR2 is SYDVKM. With 5 bases clipped from V and 10 bases from J, the junction kept 11 bases outside the gene matches. The length of the CDR3 is 15 residues.